Listed here is a single T cell receptor (beta chain). Which antigen it targets is not known. Base quality data are lacking; no much larger clone is found one base away. The sample is drawn from a study of blood T cells in healthy people across ages (dated by TCRdb to 2013 to 2016). With respect to the entire study: Template switching captured roughly one uniquely barcoded TCR beta cDNA molecule per two T cells in model experiments. To avoid experimental bias, donors of different ages were distributed randomly across sequencing lanes. Age-related changes in TCR beta repertoire diversity were measured in the study by deep sequencing normalized with unique cDNA molecular identifiers. The donors were divided into four age groups: young (average around 16 years), middle-aged (about 41), aged (approximately 62) and long-lived (about 79). Using the same blood draw, the study looked at two additional independent replicas of 1 million unique cDNA reads for two donors, one aged 18 to 30 and the other aged 80 or older.

The roughly 39 donors, aged about 6 to 100 years, were systemically healthy Caucasian individuals from Russia. Around 10 milliliters of peripheral blood were drawn from each donor into EDTA-treated Vacutainer tubes. PBMCs were isolated by Ficoll-Paque density-gradient centrifugation, with at least 6 million obtained per sample. Trizol reagent was used to extract total RNA from the PBMCs, yielding at least 6 micrograms per sample. Naive CD45RAhigh/CD27high T cell percentages were measured by flow cytometry on a PBMC aliquot from every donor. The CDR3 runs 16 residues from the cysteine to the phenylalanine. The DNA shown is the 48-base CDR3, in frame from base 1. V is reduced by 1 base and J by 11 bases, leaving a spacing of 24 bases between them. The germline V gene provides CDR1 SGHRS and CDR2 YFSETQ. Libraries were built with 5' RACE. Sequenced using an Illumina HiSeq 2500. A second PCR of roughly 6 to 12 cycles was performed with a sample-barcoded 5' primer and a J-beta primer mix. Each TCR beta cDNA molecule received a unique molecular identifier from a template-switch 5' adaptor carrying 12 random nucleotides. Each sample yielded at least 2.5 million CDR3-containing paired-end reads. First-strand cDNA synthesis was performed from all RNA using the Mint cDNA synthesis kit, with priming by a TRBC-specific oligonucleotide. After uracil-DNA glycosylase treatment, a first 18-cycle PCR used universal primers M1SS and BC2_uni_R on all cDNA. The original pipeline was this. Each sample was normalized by randomly selecting 1 million high-quality reads, each carrying a distinct molecular identifier. Reads sharing molecular identifiers were discarded rather than binned into consensus sequences. MiTCR, with a Q25 quality threshold and the strictest error-elimination algorithm, was used for CDR3 identification, clonotype clustering and error correction. A nonparametric unseen species model using Euler transformation provided a lower-bound estimate of total TCR beta diversity. TCRdb cleaned the public reads at Q25 with fastp, built clones with MiXCR and kept in-frame beta chains. Records with the same CDR3 protein are collapsed into one entry carrying the most frequent genes and DNA. The V and J calls and clone size are TCRdb's, not the authors'. This sample lists roughly 1.5 million distinct CDR3 sequences; approximately 39% were detected once. The ten most abundant clones make up about 4% of the sample.

What the study reported, not specific to this receptor: Because the CMV infection status of the donors was unknown, age-related changes in expanded clonotypes may potentially have been confounded. A strong correlation was found between observed TCR beta diversity and the percentage of naive T cells measured by flow cytometry. As age increased, observed TCR beta diversity per million T cells dropped in a roughly linear way, and a significant reduction was already evident by age 40. Compared with the aged group, the long-lived group had more naive CD4+ T cells, fewer expanded clones and increased TCR diversity, suggesting age selection. Estimates of total diversity based on one million sequenced T cells were regarded as lower bounds and as underestimates. Bulk unsorted PBMC profiling prevented conclusive comparison of naive and antigen-experienced compartments.

This TCR was recovered from a woman aged 18-29 years in good health. What was sequenced was blood. The chain links TRBV5-1 with TRBJ2-5; the D region possibly corresponds to TRBD2 (6 bases align). At the DNA level, the sequence is TGCGCCAGCAGCTTGAGAGCCCGGACTACCTACAATGAGCAGTACTTC. It translates as CASSLRARTTYNEQYF.